This T cell receptor beta chain was sequenced during a study of blood T cell repertoires in COVID-19. V lost 6 bases, J lost 4 bases, and 19 bases lay in between. This CDR3 comprises 16 residues. Germline V gene sequence: CDR1 MNHEY, CDR2 SVGAGI. The repertoire was sequenced with immunoSEQ multiplex PCR; TCRdb's copy has only in-frame clones and lacks some. The data hold about 120,000 clones, with approximately 85% observed a single time. The sample comprised peripheral blood. This sequence joins TRBV6-5 and TRBJ1-3; D not certain. The receptor was derived from a human donor in a cohort sampled during active COVID-19. The chain's CDR3 is CASSYGAGISGNTIYF. The CDR3 nucleotides read TGTGCCAGCAGCTACGGCGCGGGGATTTCCGGAAACACCATATATTTT.